This T cell receptor beta chain was recovered during a study of T cell clusters in autoimmune cytopenias. TRB was amplified by touch-down multiplex PCR, primer pools A and B combined. TCRdb processed the multiplex PCR reads again and assigns one entry to each CDR3 protein, with no DNA. Its table lists about 5,000 distinct CDR3 sequences. About 37,500 genome equivalents of blood DNA were amplified for TRB. CDR3 size: 14 residues. Looked up from germline, CDR1 is MNHNS and CDR2 is SASEGT. This clonotype is classed as medium-sized (0.01 to 0.1%) by frequency. Sequencing was performed on peripheral blood. This TCR derives from a human donor with an autoimmune cytopenia or autoimmune hepatitis (not recorded which). The chain couples TRBV6-1 to TRBJ1-1; TCRdb selects TRBD1, and the lack of DNA leaves this call unchecked. The CDR3 region is CASNGDRGGTEAFF.